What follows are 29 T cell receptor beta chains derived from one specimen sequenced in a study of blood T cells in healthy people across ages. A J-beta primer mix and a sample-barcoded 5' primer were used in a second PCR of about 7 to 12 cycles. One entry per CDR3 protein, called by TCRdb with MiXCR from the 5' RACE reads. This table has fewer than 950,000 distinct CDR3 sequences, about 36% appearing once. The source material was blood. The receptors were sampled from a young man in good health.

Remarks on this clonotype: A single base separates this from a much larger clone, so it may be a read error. The chain's CDR3 is CSVTVGQGADTQYF. For the CDR3, the DNA is TGCAGCGTTACAGTGGGACAGGGGGCAGATACGCAGTATTTT. The V and J genes are TRBV29-1 and TRBJ2-3; 11 bases are shared with TRBD1. V shed 5 bases and J 4 bases; nucleotides not matched to a gene: 5. The CDR3 has 14 amino acids. Per germline, CDR1 SQVTM and CDR2 ANQGSEA.

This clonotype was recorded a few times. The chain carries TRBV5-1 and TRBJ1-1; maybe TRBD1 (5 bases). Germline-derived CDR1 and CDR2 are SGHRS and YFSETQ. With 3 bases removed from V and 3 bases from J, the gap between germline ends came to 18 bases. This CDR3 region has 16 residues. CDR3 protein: CASSSRSGREYTEAFF. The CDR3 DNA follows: TGCGCCAGCAGCTCCAGGTCAGGGAGGGAGTACACTGAAGCTTTCTTT.

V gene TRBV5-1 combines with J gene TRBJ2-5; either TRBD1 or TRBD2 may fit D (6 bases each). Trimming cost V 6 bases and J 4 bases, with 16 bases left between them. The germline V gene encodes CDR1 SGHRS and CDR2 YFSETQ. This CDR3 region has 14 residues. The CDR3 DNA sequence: TGCGCCAGCAAAGATGGGGGGCAGGGAGAGACCCAGTACTTC. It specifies CASKDGGQGETQYF.

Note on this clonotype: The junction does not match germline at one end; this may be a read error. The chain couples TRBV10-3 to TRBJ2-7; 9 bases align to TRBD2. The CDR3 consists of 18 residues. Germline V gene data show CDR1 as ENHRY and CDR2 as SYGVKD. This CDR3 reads CSISEHWVGLAGLYEQYF. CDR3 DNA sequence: TGTTCCATCAGTGAGCATTGGGTGGGGCTAGCGGGGCTCTACGAGCAGTACTTC.

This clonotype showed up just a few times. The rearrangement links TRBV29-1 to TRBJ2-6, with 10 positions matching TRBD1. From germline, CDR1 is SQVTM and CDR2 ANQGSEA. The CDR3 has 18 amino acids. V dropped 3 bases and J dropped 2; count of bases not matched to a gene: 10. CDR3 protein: CSVEGWDRGIAGANVLTF. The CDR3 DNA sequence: TGCAGCGTTGAGGGCTGGGACAGGGGAATTGCTGGGGCCAACGTCCTGACTTTC.

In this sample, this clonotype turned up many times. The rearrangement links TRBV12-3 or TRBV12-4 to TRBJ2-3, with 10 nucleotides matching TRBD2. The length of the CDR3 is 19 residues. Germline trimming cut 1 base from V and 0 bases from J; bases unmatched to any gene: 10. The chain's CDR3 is CASSLVRGTSVPSTDTQYF. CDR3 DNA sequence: TGTGCCAGCAGTTTAGTTAGAGGGACTAGCGTACCCAGCACAGATACGCAGTATTTT.

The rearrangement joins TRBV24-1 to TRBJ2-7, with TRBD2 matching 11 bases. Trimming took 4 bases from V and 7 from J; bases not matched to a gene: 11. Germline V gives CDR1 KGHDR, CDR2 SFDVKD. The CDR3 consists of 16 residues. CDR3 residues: CATSDQTSGAYNEQYF. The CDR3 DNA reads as TGTGCCACCAGTGACCAGACTAGCGGGGCCTACAATGAGCAGTACTTC.

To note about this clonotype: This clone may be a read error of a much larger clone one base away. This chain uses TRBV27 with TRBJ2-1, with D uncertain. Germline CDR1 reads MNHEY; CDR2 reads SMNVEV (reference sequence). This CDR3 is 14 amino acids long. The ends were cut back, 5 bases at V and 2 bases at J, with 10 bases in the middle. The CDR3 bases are TGTGCCAGCAGTGCCCCAGAAACCTACAATGAGCAGTTCTTC. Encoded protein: CASSAPETYNEQFF.

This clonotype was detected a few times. The DNA for the CDR3 is TGTGCCAGCAGTAGACCCGGGACTCTGAACACCGGGGAGCTGTTTTTT. Encoded protein: CASSRPGTLNTGELFF. The chain combines TRBV6-2 or TRBV6-3 with TRBJ2-2; D may be TRBD2 (6 bases). Germline CDR1 and CDR2: MNHEY and SVGEGT. The CDR3 contains 16 residues. Trimming removed 5 bases at V and 1 base at J, with 14 bases between.

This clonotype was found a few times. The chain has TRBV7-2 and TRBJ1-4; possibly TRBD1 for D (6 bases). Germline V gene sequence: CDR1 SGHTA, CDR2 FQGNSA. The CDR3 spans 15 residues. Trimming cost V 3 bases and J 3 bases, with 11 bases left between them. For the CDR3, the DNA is TGTGCCAGCAGCTTTTTAGGGGGGGCTAATGAAAAACTGTTTTTT. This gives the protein CASSFLGGANEKLFF.

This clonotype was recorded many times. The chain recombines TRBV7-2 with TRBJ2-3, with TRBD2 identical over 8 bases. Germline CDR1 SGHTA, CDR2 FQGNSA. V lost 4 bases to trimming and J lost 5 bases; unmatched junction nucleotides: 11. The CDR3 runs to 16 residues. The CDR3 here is CASSSSTGLGEDTQYF. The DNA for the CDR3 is TGTGCCAGCAGCTCCTCGACGGGACTAGGTGAAGATACGCAGTATTTT.

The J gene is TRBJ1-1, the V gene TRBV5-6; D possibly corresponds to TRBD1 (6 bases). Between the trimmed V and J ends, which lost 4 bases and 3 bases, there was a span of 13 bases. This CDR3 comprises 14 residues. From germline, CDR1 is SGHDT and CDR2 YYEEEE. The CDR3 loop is CASSRDTYYTEAFF. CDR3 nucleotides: TGTGCCAGCAGCAGGGACACCTATTACACTGAAGCTTTCTTT.

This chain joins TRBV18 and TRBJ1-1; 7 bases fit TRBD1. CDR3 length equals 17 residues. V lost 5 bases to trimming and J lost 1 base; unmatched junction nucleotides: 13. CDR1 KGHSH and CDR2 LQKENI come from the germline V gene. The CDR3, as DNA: TGTGCCAGCTCAAAAAGTATCCCGACAGGGAAGAACACTGAAGCTTTCTTT. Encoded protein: CASSKSIPTGKNTEAFF. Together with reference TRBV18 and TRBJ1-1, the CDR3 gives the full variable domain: NAGVMQNPRHLVRRRGQEARLRCSPMKGHSHVYWYRQLPEEGLKFMVYLQKENIIDESGMPKERFSAEFPKEGPSILRIQQVVRGDSAAYFCASSKSIPTGKNTEAFFGQGTRLTVV.

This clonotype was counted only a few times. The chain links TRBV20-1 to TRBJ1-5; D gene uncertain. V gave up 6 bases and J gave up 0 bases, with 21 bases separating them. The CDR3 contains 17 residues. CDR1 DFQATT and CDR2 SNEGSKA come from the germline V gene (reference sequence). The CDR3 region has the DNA TGCAGTGCCCCCCTAAGAACAATGGATTATAGCAATCAGCCCCAGCATTTT. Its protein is CSAPLRTMDYSNQPQHF.

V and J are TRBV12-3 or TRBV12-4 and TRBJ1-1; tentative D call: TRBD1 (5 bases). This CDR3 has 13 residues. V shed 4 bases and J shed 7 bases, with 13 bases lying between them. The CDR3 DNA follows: TGTGCCAGCAGTTCGGGACTGAACCTTGAAGCTTTCTTT. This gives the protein CASSSGLNLEAFF.

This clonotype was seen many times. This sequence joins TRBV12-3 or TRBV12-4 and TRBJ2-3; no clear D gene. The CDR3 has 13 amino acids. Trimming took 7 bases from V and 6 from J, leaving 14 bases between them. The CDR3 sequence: CASTRLLSDTQYF. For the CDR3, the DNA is TGTGCCAGCACCCGACTGCTTAGTGATACGCAGTATTTT.

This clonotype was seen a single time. In DNA form, the CDR3 reads TGTGCCAGCAGTGCAATCCCCTCGACAATCTACACCTTC. Encoded protein: CASSAIPSTIYTF. V usage is TRBV28 and J usage is TRBJ1-2; D is undetermined. The germline V gene has CDR1 MDHEN and CDR2 SYDVKM. V gave up 5 bases and J gave up 10 bases, with 17 bases separating them. CDR3 size: 13 residues.

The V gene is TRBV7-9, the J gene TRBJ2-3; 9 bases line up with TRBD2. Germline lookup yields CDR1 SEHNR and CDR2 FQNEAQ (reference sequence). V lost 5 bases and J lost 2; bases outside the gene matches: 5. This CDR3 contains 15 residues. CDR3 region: CASSPERGATDTQYF. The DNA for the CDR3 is TGTGCCAGCAGCCCGGAGCGGGGGGCCACAGATACGCAGTATTTT. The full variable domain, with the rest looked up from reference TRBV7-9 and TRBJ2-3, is DTGVSQNPRHKITKRGQNVTFRCDPISEHNRLYWYRQTLGQGPEFLTYFQNEAQLEKSRLLSDRFSAERPKGSFSTLEIQRTEQGDSAMYLCASSPERGATDTQYFGPGTRLTVL.

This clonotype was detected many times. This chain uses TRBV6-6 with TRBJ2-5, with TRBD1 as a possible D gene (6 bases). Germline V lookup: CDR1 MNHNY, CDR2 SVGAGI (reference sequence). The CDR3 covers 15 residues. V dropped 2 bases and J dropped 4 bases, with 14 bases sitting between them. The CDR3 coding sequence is TGTGCCAGCAGTTACCCCCCAGGGGCGAGAGAGACCCAGTACTTC. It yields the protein CASSYPPGARETQYF.

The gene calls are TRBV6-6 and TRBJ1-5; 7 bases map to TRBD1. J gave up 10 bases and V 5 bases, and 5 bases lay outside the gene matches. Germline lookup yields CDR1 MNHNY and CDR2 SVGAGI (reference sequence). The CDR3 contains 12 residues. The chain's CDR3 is CASSTGANPQHF. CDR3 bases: TGTGCCAGCAGTACAGGGGCGAATCCCCAGCATTTT.

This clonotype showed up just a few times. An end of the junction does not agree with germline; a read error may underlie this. The CDR3 bases are TGTGCCAGCAGCCAAGGGAGGAGAAGCAATCAGCTCCAGCATTTT. Translating gives CASSQGRRSNQLQHF. This chain connects TRBV2 to TRBJ1-5, with unresolved D. Germline CDR1 SNHLY, CDR2 FYNNEI. CDR3 length: 15 residues.

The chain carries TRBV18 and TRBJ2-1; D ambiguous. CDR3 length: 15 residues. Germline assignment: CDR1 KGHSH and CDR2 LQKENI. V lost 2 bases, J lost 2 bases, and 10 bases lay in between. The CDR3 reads CASSPGKGPYNEQFF. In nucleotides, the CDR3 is TGTGCCAGCTCACCAGGGAAGGGTCCCTACAATGAGCAGTTCTTC.

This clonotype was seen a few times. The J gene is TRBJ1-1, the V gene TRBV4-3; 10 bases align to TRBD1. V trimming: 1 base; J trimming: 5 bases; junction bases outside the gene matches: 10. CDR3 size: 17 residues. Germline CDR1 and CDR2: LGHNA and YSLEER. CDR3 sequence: CASSQARGQGVNTEAFF. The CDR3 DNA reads TGCGCCAGCAGCCAAGCCCGCGGACAGGGGGTAAATACTGAAGCTTTCTTT.

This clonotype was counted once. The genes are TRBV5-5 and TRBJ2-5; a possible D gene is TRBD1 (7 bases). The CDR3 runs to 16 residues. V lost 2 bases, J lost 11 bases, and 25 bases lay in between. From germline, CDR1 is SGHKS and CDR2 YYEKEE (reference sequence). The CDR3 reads CASSFQGGFPYNEQYF. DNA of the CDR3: TGTGCCAGCAGCTTTCAGGGGGGATTCCCCTACAATGAGCAGTACTTC.

DNA for the CDR3: TGTGCCAGCAGTTTAGCGGACAGGGGGCTGGGGACTGAAGCTTTCTTT. It encodes CASSLADRGLGTEAFF. The chain joins TRBV12-3 or TRBV12-4 to TRBJ1-1, with 11 bases aligning to TRBD1. The CDR3 sequence is 16 residues long. The trim removed 0 bases at V and 5 bases at J, leaving 5 bases unmatched.

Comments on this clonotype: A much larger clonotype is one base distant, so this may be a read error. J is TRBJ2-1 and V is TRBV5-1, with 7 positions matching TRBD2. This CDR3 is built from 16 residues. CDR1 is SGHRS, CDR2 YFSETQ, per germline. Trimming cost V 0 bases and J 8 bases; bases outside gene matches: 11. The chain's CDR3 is CASSLVRGEGQHEQFF. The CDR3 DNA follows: TGCGCCAGCAGCTTGGTCCGGGGGGAGGGTCAGCATGAGCAGTTCTTC.

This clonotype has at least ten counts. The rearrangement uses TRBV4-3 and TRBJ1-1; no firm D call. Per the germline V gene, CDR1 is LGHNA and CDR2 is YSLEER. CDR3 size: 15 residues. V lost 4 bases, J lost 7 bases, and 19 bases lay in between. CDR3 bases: TGCGCCAGCAGCCGCATGGATACGGGCTTTGATGAAGCTTTCTTT. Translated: CASSRMDTGFDEAFF.

Here the CDR3 DNA reads TGCGCCAGCAGCCTTACACAGGGGAGTTGGTCTGGGGCCAACGTCCTGACTTTC. It encodes CASSLTQGSWSGANVLTF. The chain links TRBV4-1 to TRBJ2-6; TRBD1 matches at 7 bases. The V gene end was trimmed by 4 bases and the J gene end by 1 base; junction bases not matched to a gene: 10. Germline CDR1 is MGHRA and CDR2 is YSYEKL. The CDR3 extends over 18 amino acids.

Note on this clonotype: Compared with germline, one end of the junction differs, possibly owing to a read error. The DNA of the CDR3 is TGTGCCTGCAGTTTAGCGCTCGGGGCGGGGGGCGAAGCTTTCTTT. Translating gives CACSLALGAGGEAFF. J is TRBJ1-1 and V is TRBV12-3 or TRBV12-4; perhaps TRBD1 as D (6 bases). The CDR3 covers 15 residues.